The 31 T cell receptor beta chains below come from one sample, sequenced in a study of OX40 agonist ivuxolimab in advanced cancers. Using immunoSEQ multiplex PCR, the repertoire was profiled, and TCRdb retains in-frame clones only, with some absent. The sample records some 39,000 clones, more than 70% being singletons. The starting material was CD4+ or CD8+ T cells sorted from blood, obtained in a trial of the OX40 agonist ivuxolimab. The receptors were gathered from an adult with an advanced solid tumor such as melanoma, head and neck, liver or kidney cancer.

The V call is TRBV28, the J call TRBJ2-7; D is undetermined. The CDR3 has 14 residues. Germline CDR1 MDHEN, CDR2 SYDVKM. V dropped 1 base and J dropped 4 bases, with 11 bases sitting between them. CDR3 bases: TGTGCCAGCAGTTTATCAGGCACTCAATACGAGCAGTACTTC. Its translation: CASSLSGTQYEQYF.

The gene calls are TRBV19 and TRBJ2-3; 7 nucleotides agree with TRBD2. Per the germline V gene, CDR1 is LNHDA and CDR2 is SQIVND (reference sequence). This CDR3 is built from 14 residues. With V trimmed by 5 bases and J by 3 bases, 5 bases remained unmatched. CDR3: CASSFYSGTDTQYF. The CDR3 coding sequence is TGTGCCAGTAGTTTTTATAGCGGGACAGATACGCAGTATTTT.

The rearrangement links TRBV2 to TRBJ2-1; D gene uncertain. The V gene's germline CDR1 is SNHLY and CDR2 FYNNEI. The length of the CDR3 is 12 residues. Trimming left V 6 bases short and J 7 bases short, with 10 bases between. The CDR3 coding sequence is TGTGCCAGCAGGGTCGGTCTAAATGAGCAGTTCTTC. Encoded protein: CASRVGLNEQFF.

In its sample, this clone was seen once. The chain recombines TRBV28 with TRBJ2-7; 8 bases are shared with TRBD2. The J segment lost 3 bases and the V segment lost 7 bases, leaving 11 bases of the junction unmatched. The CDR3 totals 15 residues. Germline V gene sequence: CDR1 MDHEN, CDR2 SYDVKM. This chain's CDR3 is CASISLAGGVYEQYF. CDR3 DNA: TGTGCCAGCATTTCGCTTGCGGGAGGCGTCTACGAGCAGTACTTC.

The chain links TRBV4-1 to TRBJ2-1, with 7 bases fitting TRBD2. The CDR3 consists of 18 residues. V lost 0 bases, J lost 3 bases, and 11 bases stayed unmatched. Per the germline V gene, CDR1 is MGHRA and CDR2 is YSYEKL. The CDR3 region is CASSQEGGVRAFYNEQFF. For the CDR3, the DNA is TGCGCCAGCAGCCAAGAGGGGGGGGTGAGGGCCTTCTACAATGAGCAGTTCTTC.

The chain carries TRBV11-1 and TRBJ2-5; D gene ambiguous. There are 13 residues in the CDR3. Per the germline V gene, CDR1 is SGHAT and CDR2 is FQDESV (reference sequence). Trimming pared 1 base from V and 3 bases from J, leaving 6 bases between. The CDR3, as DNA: TGTGCCAGCAGCTTAGATGTCGAAGAGACCCAGTACTTC. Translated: CASSLDVEETQYF.

CDR3 sequence reads: CASSFSTSGRGDTQYF. DNA of the CDR3: TGTGCCAGCAGTTTCTCGACTAGCGGGAGGGGAGATACGCAGTATTTT. The chain joins TRBV6-5 to TRBJ2-3, with TRBD2 matching 14 bases. This CDR3 spans 16 amino acids. Trimming at V came to 4 bases and at J to 5 bases, leaving 5 bases not matched to a gene. Germline CDR1 is MNHEY and CDR2 is SVGAGI.

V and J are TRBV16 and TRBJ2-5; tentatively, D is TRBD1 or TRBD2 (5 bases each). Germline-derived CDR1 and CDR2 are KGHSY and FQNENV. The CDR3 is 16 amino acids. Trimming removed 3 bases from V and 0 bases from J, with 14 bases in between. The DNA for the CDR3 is TGTGCCAGCAGCCATCCGGGACGGGGAAACCAAGAGACCCAGTACTTC. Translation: CASSHPGRGNQETQYF.

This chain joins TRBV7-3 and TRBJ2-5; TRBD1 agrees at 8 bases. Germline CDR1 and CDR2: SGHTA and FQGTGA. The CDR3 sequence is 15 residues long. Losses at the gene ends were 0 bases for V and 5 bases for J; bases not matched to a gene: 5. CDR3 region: CASSLTAGGLETQYF. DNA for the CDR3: TGTGCCAGCAGCTTAACGGCAGGGGGCTTGGAGACCCAGTACTTC.

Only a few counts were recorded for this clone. The chain's CDR3 is CASTYGQSYEQYF. The CDR3 coding sequence is TGTGCCAGCACATATGGACAGTCCTACGAGCAGTACTTC. The chain carries TRBV2 and TRBJ2-7, with a possible D match to TRBD1 (6 bases). The CDR3 is made up of 13 amino acids. Germline CDR1 reads SNHLY; CDR2 reads FYNNEI. The ends were cut back, 7 bases at V and 1 base at J, with 11 bases in the middle. Full variable domain (remainder filled in from reference TRBV2 and TRBJ2-7): EPEVTQTPSHQVTQMGQEVILRCVPISNHLYFYWYRQILGQKVEFLVSFYNNEISEKSEIFDDQFSVERPDGSNFTLKIRSTKLEDSAMYFCASTYGQSYEQYFGPGTRLTVT.

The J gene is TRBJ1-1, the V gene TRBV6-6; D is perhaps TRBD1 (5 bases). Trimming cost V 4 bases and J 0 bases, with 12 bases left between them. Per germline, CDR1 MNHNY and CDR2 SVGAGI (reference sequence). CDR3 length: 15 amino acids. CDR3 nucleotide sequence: TGTGCCAGCAGTTCGATTGGGGGAATGAACACTGAAGCTTTCTTT. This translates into CASSSIGGMNTEAFF.

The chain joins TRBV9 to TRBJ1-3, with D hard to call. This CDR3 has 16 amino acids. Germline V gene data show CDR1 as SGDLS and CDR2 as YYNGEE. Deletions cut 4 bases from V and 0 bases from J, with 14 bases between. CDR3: CASSPPLPDSGNTIYF. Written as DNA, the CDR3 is TGTGCCAGCAGCCCCCCTCTTCCAGACTCTGGAAACACCATATATTTT.

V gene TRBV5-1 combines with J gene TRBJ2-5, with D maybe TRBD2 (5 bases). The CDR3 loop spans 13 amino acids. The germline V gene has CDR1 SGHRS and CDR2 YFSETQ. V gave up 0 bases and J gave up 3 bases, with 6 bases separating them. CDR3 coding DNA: TGCGCCAGCAGCTTGGGAGCGGAAGAGACCCAGTACTTC. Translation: CASSLGAEETQYF.

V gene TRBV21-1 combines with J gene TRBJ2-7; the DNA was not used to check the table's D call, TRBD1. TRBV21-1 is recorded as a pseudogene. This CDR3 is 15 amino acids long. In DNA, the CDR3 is TGTGCCAGCAGCAAAGCGGGACAGGGGAACGACGAGCAGTACTTC. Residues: CASSKAGQGNDEQYF.

The CDR3 nucleotides read TGTGCCAGCAGTATTACAGGGGGCCCCTACAATGAGCAGTTCTTC. Protein: CASSITGGPYNEQFF. This chain joins TRBV6-1 and TRBJ2-1; 9 bases fit TRBD1. The CDR3 is made up of 15 amino acids. V gave up 5 bases and J gave up 2 bases; unmatched junction bases: 4. Per germline, CDR1 MNHNS and CDR2 SASEGT.

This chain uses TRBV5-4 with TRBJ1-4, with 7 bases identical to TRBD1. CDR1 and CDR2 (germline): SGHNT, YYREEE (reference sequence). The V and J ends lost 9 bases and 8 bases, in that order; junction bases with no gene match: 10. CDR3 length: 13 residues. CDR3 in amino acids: CAINRGRGEKLFF. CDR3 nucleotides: TGTGCCATCAACCGAGGCAGGGGGGAAAAACTGTTTTTT. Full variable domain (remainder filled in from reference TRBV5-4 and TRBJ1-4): ETGVTQSPTHLIKTRGQQVTLRCSSQSGHNTVSWYQQALGQGPQFIFQYYREEENGRGNFPPRFSGLQFPNYSSELNVNALELDDSALYLCAINRGRGEKLFFGSGTQLSVL.

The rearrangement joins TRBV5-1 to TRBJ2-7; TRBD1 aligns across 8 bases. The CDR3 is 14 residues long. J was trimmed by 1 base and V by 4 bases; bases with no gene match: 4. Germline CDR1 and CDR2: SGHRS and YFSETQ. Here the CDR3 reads CASSTRQGSYEQYF. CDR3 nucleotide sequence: TGCGCCAGCAGCACGCGACAGGGGTCCTACGAGCAGTACTTC.

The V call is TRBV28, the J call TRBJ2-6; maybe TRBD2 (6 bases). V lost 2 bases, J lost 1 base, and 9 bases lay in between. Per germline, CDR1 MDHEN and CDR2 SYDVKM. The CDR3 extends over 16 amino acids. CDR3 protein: CASSLNGGSGANVLTF. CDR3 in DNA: TGTGCCAGCAGTTTAAATGGAGGGTCTGGGGCCAACGTCCTGACTTTC.

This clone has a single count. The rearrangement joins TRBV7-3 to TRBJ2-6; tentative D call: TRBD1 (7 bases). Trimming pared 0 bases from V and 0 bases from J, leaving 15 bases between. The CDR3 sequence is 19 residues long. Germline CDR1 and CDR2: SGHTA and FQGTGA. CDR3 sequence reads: CASSLTGGQYTSGANVLTF. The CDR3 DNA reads TGTGCCAGCAGCTTAACCGGGGGACAGTATACCTCTGGGGCCAACGTCCTGACTTTC. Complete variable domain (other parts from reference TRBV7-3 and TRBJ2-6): GAGVSQTPSNKVTEKGKYVELRCDPISGHTALYWYRQSLGQGPEFLIYFQGTGAADDSGLPNDRFFAVRPEGSVSTLKIQRTERGDSAVYLCASSLTGGQYTSGANVLTFGAGSRLTVL.

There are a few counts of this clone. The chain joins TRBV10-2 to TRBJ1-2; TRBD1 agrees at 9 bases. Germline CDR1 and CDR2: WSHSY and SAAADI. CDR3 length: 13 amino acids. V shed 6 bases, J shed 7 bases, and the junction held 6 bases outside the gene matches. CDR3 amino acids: CASSEQGAGGYTF. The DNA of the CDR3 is TGCGCCAGCAGCGAACAGGGGGCTGGTGGCTACACCTTC.

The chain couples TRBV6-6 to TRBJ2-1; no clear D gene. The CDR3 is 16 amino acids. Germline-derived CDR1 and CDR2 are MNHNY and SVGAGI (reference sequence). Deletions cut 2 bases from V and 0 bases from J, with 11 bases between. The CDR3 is CASSYPHTSSYNEQFF. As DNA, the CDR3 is TGTGCCAGCAGTTACCCCCACACGAGCTCCTACAATGAGCAGTTCTTC.

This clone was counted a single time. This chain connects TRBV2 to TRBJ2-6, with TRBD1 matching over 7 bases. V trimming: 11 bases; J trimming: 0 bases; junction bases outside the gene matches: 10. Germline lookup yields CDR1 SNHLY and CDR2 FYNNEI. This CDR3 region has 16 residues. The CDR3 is CAGRQGSRSGANVLTF. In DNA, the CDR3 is TGTGCCGGAAGACAGGGTTCCCGCTCTGGGGCCAACGTCCTGACTTTC.

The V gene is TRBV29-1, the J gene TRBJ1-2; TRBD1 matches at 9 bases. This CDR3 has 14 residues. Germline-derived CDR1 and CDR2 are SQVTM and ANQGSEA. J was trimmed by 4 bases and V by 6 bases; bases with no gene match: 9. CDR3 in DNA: TGCAGCGTGGAACAGGGGGCGCGGGGCTATGGCTACACCTTC. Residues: CSVEQGARGYGYTF.

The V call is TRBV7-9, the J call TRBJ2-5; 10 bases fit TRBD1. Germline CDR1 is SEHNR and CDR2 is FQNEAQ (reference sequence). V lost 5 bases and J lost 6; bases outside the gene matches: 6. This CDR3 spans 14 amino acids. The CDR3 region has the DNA TGTGCCAGCAGCCCATGGACAGGGGGTCAGACCCAGTACTTC. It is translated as CASSPWTGGQTQYF.

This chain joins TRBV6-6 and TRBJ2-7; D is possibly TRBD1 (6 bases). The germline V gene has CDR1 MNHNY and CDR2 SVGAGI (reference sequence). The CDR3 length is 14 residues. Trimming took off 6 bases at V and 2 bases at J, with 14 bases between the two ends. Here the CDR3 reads CASRMGRQAYEQYF. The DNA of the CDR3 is TGTGCCAGCAGGATGGGGAGACAGGCCTACGAGCAGTACTTC.

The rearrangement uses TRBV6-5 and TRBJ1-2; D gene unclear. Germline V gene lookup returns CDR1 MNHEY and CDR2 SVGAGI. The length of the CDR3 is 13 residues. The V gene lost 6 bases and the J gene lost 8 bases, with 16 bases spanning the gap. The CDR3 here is CASSPLRAGGYTF. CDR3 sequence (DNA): TGTGCCAGCAGCCCTCTTAGGGCCGGGGGCTACACCTTC.

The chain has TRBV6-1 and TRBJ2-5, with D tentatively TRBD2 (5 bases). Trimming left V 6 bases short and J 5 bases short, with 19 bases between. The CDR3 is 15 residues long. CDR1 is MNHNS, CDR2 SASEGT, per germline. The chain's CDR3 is CASRQLGPSLETQYF. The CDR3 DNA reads TGTGCCAGCAGACAACTGGGTCCTAGCTTGGAGACCCAGTACTTC.

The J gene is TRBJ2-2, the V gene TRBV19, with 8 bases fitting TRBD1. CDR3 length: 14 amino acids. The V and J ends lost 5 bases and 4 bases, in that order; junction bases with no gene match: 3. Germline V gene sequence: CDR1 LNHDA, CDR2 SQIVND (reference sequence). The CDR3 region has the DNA TGTGCCAGTAGTCTCACAGGGGGCACCGGGGAGCTGTTTTTT. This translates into CASSLTGGTGELFF.

CDR3 coding DNA: TGTGCCAGTAGTATCGGGGGGGCTCTGTCCAGGGGTCTCTACGAGCAGTACTTC. Protein: CASSIGGALSRGLYEQYF. V is TRBV19 and J is TRBJ2-7, with 8 bases matching TRBD2. The CDR3 is 18 residues long. The V gene's germline CDR1 is LNHDA and CDR2 SQIVND (reference sequence). V was clipped by 3 bases and J by 3 bases; unmatched bases: 16.

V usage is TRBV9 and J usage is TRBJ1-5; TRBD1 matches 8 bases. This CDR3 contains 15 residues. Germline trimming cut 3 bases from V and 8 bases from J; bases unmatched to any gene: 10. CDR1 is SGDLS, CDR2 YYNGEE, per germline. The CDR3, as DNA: TGTGCCAGCAGCGCCCAGACAGGGGTAGGTGAGCCCCAGCATTTT. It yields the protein CASSAQTGVGEPQHF.

This chain's CDR3 is CASSPLGGVTYNEQFF. The CDR3 bases are TGCGCCAGCAGCCCGTTGGGCGGGGTTACCTACAATGAGCAGTTCTTC. The rearrangement joins TRBV5-1 to TRBJ2-1; D perhaps matches TRBD2 (6 bases). The length of the CDR3 is 16 residues. The germline CDR1 and CDR2 sequences are SGHRS and YFSETQ. Deletions cut 4 bases from V and 2 bases from J, with 16 bases between.